These 15 T cell receptor beta chains were all obtained from the same sample, sequenced in a study of T cell repertoires in ileal Crohn's disease. Sequenced by immunoSEQ multiplex PCR; TCRdb stores in-frame clones only, minus some. Of 25,000 to 35,000 clones listed, approximately 78% are singletons. The sample taken for sequencing was ileal tissue. These receptor sequences come from an adult with Crohn's disease.

V and J are TRBV19 and TRBJ2-3; a possible D gene is TRBD2 (6 bases). Germline V gene sequence: CDR1 LNHDA, CDR2 SQIVND (reference sequence). V was trimmed by 5 bases and J by 1 base, leaving 16 bases between them. The CDR3 loop spans 16 amino acids. The CDR3 region is CASSLGLPSGTDTQYF. CDR3 nucleotides: TGTGCCAGTAGTCTGGGACTTCCGAGCGGCACAGATACGCAGTATTTT.

The chain joins TRBV4-1 to TRBJ1-1; perhaps TRBD1 as D (5 bases). The CDR3 totals 13 residues. The germline V and J ends were trimmed by 3 bases and 8 bases, with 13 bases remaining between them. Germline V CDR1 and CDR2: MGHRA, YSYEKL. The CDR3 DNA reads as TGCGCCAGCAGCCAGGGGAACAGGTTGGAAGCTTTCTTT. As protein: CASSQGNRLEAFF.

This clone was picked up a small number of times. The rearrangement joins TRBV19 to TRBJ1-5; D is undetermined. This CDR3 has 13 amino acids. Trimming took off 10 bases at V and 2 bases at J, with 12 bases between the two ends. CDR1 LNHDA and CDR2 SQIVND come from the germline V gene (reference sequence). CDR3 loop: CATAIRGNQPQHF. The CDR3, as DNA: TGTGCCACCGCTATTCGGGGCAATCAGCCCCAGCATTTT.

This clone has a single count. The genes are TRBV6-1 and TRBJ1-1; 7 positions agree with TRBD1. Trimming cost V 7 bases and J 1 base; bases outside gene matches: 6. This CDR3 region has 14 residues. Per germline, CDR1 MNHNS and CDR2 SASEGT. The CDR3 sequence: CASIKAGGNTEAFF. The CDR3 DNA sequence: TGTGCCAGCATAAAAGCAGGGGGGAACACTGAAGCTTTCTTT.

This clone has only a few counts. The chain uses TRBV11-3 and TRBJ2-5; 7 positions agree with TRBD1. The CDR3 is made up of 13 amino acids. Trimming cost V 5 bases and J 5 bases; bases outside gene matches: 5. The germline V gene encodes CDR1 SGHNT and CDR2 YENEEA. This chain's CDR3 is CASSKQGWETQYF. CDR3 coding DNA: TGTGCCAGCAGCAAACAGGGGTGGGAGACCCAGTACTTC.

This chain connects TRBV19 to TRBJ1-1; TRBD1 matches 8 bases. Germline V gene lookup returns CDR1 LNHDA and CDR2 SQIVND (reference sequence). This CDR3 has 15 amino acids. V shed 5 bases, J shed 6 bases, and the junction held 11 bases outside the gene matches. CDR3 in DNA: TGTGCCAGTAGTGGCTACAGGGGGGGTAGGGCTGAAGCTTTCTTT. Translating gives CASSGYRGGRAEAFF.

The chain links TRBV27 to TRBJ1-2; 8 nucleotides agree with TRBD1. The CDR3 covers 15 residues. Germline V gene sequence: CDR1 MNHEY, CDR2 SMNVEV (reference sequence). V lost 4 bases to trimming and J lost 4 bases; unmatched junction nucleotides: 8. The CDR3 DNA follows: TGTGCCAGCAGTTACTACAGGGGGGTTCCCTATGGCTACACCTTC. It is translated as CASSYYRGVPYGYTF.

This clone is labeled as medium-sized. This likely comes from a read error, as the CDR3 has no conserved phenylalanine or tryptophan at its end. The limits of the CDR3 on the DNA are not certain, so only TCRdb's listed CDR3 is given. The chain carries TRBV2 and TRBJ1-2. The length of the CDR3 is 11 amino acids, counting both ends. Germline loops: CDR1 SNHLY, CDR2 FYNNEI. CDR3 loop: CASSALSGILL.

The chain employs TRBV11-2 and TRBJ2-5, with D possibly TRBD1 on 6 matching bases. Between the trimmed V and J ends, which lost 7 bases and 5 bases, there was a span of 20 bases. The length of the CDR3 is 15 residues. Germline V CDR1 and CDR2: SGHAT, FQNNGV. The CDR3 sequence: CASTLTGGVGETQYF. Written as DNA, the CDR3 is TGTGCCAGCACCCTGACAGGTGGAGTGGGGGAGACCCAGTACTTC.

This chain joins TRBV5-1 and TRBJ1-2; TRBD1 aligns across 10 bases. This CDR3 has 17 amino acids. V gave up 4 bases and J gave up 3 bases; unmatched junction bases: 12. CDR1 is SGHRS and CDR2 is YFSETQ in the germline V gene. CDR3 coding DNA: TGCGCCAGCAGCGCAGCCGGGACAGGGGTCTCTTACTATGGCTACACCTTC. Its translation: CASSAAGTGVSYYGYTF.

The CDR3 sequence is CASSEAIGEVGYTF. DNA of the CDR3: TGTGCCAGCAGTGAAGCCATCGGGGAAGTTGGCTACACCTTC. V and J are TRBV6-1 and TRBJ1-2; D gene ambiguous. The CDR3 is 14 residues long. From germline, CDR1 is MNHNS and CDR2 SASEGT. V was trimmed by 0 bases and J by 7 bases, leaving 12 bases between them.

The chain has TRBV11-3 and TRBJ1-6; D is unclear. The V gene lost 0 bases and the J gene lost 7 bases, with 19 bases spanning the gap. The CDR3 spans 18 residues. Germline CDR1 is SGHNT and CDR2 is YENEEA. CDR3 sequence: CASSLDRGYRGWNSPLHF. DNA for the CDR3: TGTGCCAGCAGCTTAGATCGGGGATATCGGGGATGGAATTCACCCCTCCACTTT.

The sample holds a few counts of this clone. This chain connects TRBV10-3 to TRBJ2-2; D may be TRBD2 (7 bases). The V gene lost 3 bases and the J gene lost 3 bases, with 11 bases spanning the gap. Looked up from germline, CDR1 is ENHRY and CDR2 is SYGVKD. The CDR3 sequence is 15 residues long. The CDR3 nucleotides read TGTGCCATCAGTGAATGGGGGGGGCACACCGGGGAGCTGTTTTTT. Translation: CAISEWGGHTGELFF.

This clone has just one count. J is TRBJ1-2 and V is TRBV5-1, with TRBD1 matching 7 bases. The CDR3 has 13 amino acids. From germline, CDR1 is SGHRS and CDR2 YFSETQ. V lost 3 bases and J lost 5; bases outside the gene matches: 4. This CDR3 is CASSSGGSYGYTF. DNA of the CDR3: TGCGCCAGCAGCTCAGGGGGGAGTTATGGCTACACCTTC.

This rearrangement joins TRBV5-1 to TRBJ2-6; 7 positions agree with TRBD1. Trimming removed 2 bases from V and 2 bases from J; junction bases left unmatched: 4. Germline assignment: CDR1 SGHRS and CDR2 YFSETQ. The CDR3 is 16 residues long. The CDR3 sequence: CASSLQGNTGANVLTF. CDR3 coding DNA: TGCGCCAGCAGCTTACAGGGGAATACTGGGGCCAACGTCCTGACTTTC.